The following is a T cell receptor (beta chain) sequence with its context. The record originates from a study of blood T cell repertoires in COVID-19. Study overall: The analysed material was cDNA or gDNA that came from T cells, B-cell-depleted T cells, or PBMCs.

TCRdb's copy holds only in-frame clones and misses some; the assay was immunoSEQ multiplex PCR. The repertoire consists of roughly 80,000 clones, with around 86% occurring once and the leading ten covering 8.5% to 10%. The CDR3 has 16 residues. V lost 5 bases, J lost 7 bases, and 14 bases stayed unmatched. Germline-derived CDR1 and CDR2 are KGHSH and LQKENI. The TCR originated in a human donor in a cohort sampled during active COVID-19. The rearrangement joins TRBV18 to TRBJ2-1; 7 positions match TRBD2. The sample was peripheral blood. CDR3 DNA sequence: TGTGCCAGCTCATCCACTAGCGTCCGGGGAGGGAATGAGCAGTTCTTC. Its translation is CASSSTSVRGGNEQFF.